Listed below are T cell receptor beta chains from one sample, sequenced in a study of identical twins. TCRdb independently ran MiXCR on the 5' RACE reads; one entry per CDR3 protein. The sample has some 500,000 distinct CDR3 sequences; 14% are singletons. These data also featured in a second study, about yellow fever vaccine responses in identical twins.

Sequenced material: CD4+ T cells sorted from blood. These receptors were taken from a woman in her late teens or twenties in good health. Each CDR3 is given with its conserved first and last residue. D genes are given only for firm matches. Clone size is not always given. Where it is, it says once, few, many or a class for expanded clones.

j_call: TRBJ2-7
clone_size: once
v_call: TRBV11-2
d_call: TRBD2
cdr3_aa: CASSFTSGPYEQYF
cdr3_nt: TGTGCCAGCAGCTTTACTAGCGGGCCATACGAGCAGTACTTC

j_call: TRBJ1-5
clone_size: -
v_call: TRBV6-1
d_call: -
cdr3_aa: CASSRILTGSNQPQHF
cdr3_nt: TGTGCCAGCAGCCGCATCCTTACAGGGAGCAATCAGCCCCAGCATTTT

j_call: TRBJ2-3
clone_size: few
v_call: TRBV7-2
d_call: -
cdr3_aa: CASSVRPNPADTQYF
cdr3_nt: TGTGCCAGCAGCGTAAGACCAAACCCGGCGGATACGCAGTATTTT

j_call: TRBJ1-2
clone_size: -
v_call: TRBV5-1
d_call: -
cdr3_aa: CASSPPLDSDYGYTF
cdr3_nt: TGCGCCAGCAGCCCACCGCTTGACAGTGACTATGGCTACACCTTC

j_call: TRBJ2-3
clone_size: -
v_call: TRBV6-2/TRBV6-3
d_call: -
cdr3_aa: CASRGELHPDTQYF
cdr3_nt: TGTGCCAGCAGGGGGGAGCTCCACCCAGATACGCAGTATTTT

j_call: TRBJ1-2
clone_size: few
v_call: TRBV7-3
d_call: -
cdr3_aa: CASSPGQPNYGYTF
cdr3_nt: TGTGCCAGCAGCCCCGGACAGCCTAACTATGGCTACACCTTC

j_call: TRBJ2-3
clone_size: many
v_call: TRBV4-3
d_call: TRBD1
cdr3_aa: CASSDEPGQGEGTQYF
cdr3_nt: TGCGCCAGCAGCGACGAACCGGGACAGGGTGAGGGTACGCAGTATTTT

j_call: TRBJ2-2
clone_size: -
v_call: TRBV20-1
d_call: -
cdr3_aa: CSARAAANTGELFF
cdr3_nt: TGCAGTGCTAGAGCCGCAGCGAACACCGGGGAGCTGTTTTTT

j_call: TRBJ2-7
clone_size: -
v_call: TRBV6-1
d_call: TRBD1
cdr3_aa: CASMAGTGGIDEQYF
cdr3_nt: TGTGCCAGCATGGCCGGGACAGGGGGTATCGACGAGCAGTACTTC

j_call: TRBJ2-5
clone_size: -
v_call: TRBV3-1
d_call: -
cdr3_aa: CASSQDPGIGETQYF
cdr3_nt: TGTGCCAGCAGCCAAGATCCAGGGATAGGAGAGACCCAGTACTTC

j_call: TRBJ2-7
clone_size: few
v_call: TRBV7-9
d_call: TRBD2
cdr3_aa: CASSRTSQGFYEQYF
cdr3_nt: TGTGCCAGCAGCCGGACTAGTCAGGGATTCTACGAGCAGTACTTC

j_call: TRBJ2-7
clone_size: few
v_call: TRBV4-2
d_call: TRBD1
cdr3_aa: CASSPRTGDVEQYF
cdr3_nt: TGTGCCAGCAGCCCCCGGACAGGGGATGTCGAGCAGTACTTC

j_call: TRBJ2-3
clone_size: many
v_call: TRBV29-1
d_call: -
cdr3_aa: CSVEDRRRGDTQYF
cdr3_nt: TGCAGCGTTGAAGATAGGCGTAGGGGGGATACGCAGTATTTT

j_call: TRBJ2-5
clone_size: -
v_call: TRBV5-1
d_call: -
cdr3_aa: CASRPGPQETQYF
cdr3_nt: TGCGCCAGCAGACCAGGACCCCAAGAGACCCAGTACTTC

j_call: TRBJ2-7
clone_size: few
v_call: TRBV3-1
d_call: -
cdr3_aa: CASSQDERISSYEQYF
cdr3_nt: TGTGCCAGCAGCCAAGACGAGCGGATCTCCTCCTACGAGCAGTACTTC

j_call: TRBJ2-2
clone_size: many
v_call: TRBV12-3/TRBV12-4
d_call: -
cdr3_aa: CASSFSGRNTGELFF
cdr3_nt: TGTGCCAGCAGTTTTTCTGGGAGAAACACCGGGGAGCTGTTTTTT

j_call: TRBJ2-2
clone_size: few
v_call: TRBV11-2
d_call: -
cdr3_aa: CASTHRRETGELFF
cdr3_nt: TGTGCCAGCACCCATAGGCGAGAGACCGGGGAGCTGTTTTTT

j_call: TRBJ1-3
clone_size: -
v_call: TRBV20-1
d_call: -
cdr3_aa: CSASKDTGGNTIYF
cdr3_nt: TGCAGTGCTAGTAAGGACACGGGTGGAAACACCATATATTTT

j_call: TRBJ2-3
clone_size: -
v_call: TRBV30
d_call: TRBD2
cdr3_aa: CAWSAGLAGEVGTDTQYF
cdr3_nt: TGTGCCTGGAGTGCAGGACTAGCGGGAGAGGTGGGCACAGATACGCAGTATTTT

j_call: TRBJ2-7
clone_size: few
v_call: TRBV6-1
d_call: TRBD2
cdr3_aa: CASGAGDASGEDEQYF
cdr3_nt: TGTGCCAGCGGAGCGGGAGATGCCAGTGGGGAGGACGAGCAGTACTTC

j_call: TRBJ2-1
clone_size: -
v_call: TRBV3-1
d_call: TRBD2
cdr3_aa: CASRYKRESRYNEQFF
cdr3_nt: TGTGCCAGCAGGTACAAGCGGGAGTCACGGTACAATGAGCAGTTCTTC

j_call: TRBJ2-3
clone_size: -
v_call: TRBV18
d_call: TRBD2
cdr3_aa: CASSPLSGGPSDTQYF
cdr3_nt: TGTGCCAGCTCACCACTTAGCGGGGGCCCTTCAGATACGCAGTATTTT

j_call: TRBJ2-3
clone_size: few
v_call: TRBV9
d_call: -
cdr3_aa: CASSVDGPPSTDTQYF
cdr3_nt: TGTGCCAGCAGCGTAGACGGGCCACCGAGCACAGATACGCAGTATTTT

j_call: TRBJ2-3
clone_size: few
v_call: TRBV11-1
d_call: -
cdr3_aa: CASSYTRDNTDTQYF
cdr3_nt: TGTGCCAGCAGCTATACCAGGGATAACACAGATACGCAGTATTTT

j_call: TRBJ1-5
clone_size: few
v_call: TRBV15
d_call: -
cdr3_aa: CATSRTNQPQHF
cdr3_nt: TGTGCCACCAGCAGGACAAATCAGCCCCAGCATTTT

j_call: TRBJ2-3
clone_size: -
v_call: TRBV5-1
d_call: -
cdr3_aa: CASSLGDANRPDTQYF
cdr3_nt: TGCGCCAGCAGCCTCGGAGATGCCAACCGTCCAGATACGCAGTATTTT

j_call: TRBJ2-1
clone_size: few
v_call: TRBV2
d_call: -
cdr3_aa: CASSSRVDNEQFF
cdr3_nt: TGTGCCAGCAGCAGCAGGGTGGACAATGAGCAGTTCTTC

j_call: TRBJ2-7
clone_size: -
v_call: TRBV11-2
d_call: -
cdr3_aa: CASSLEAVSNEQYF
cdr3_nt: TGTGCCAGCAGCTTAGAAGCAGTCAGCAACGAGCAGTACTTC

j_call: TRBJ2-3
clone_size: few
v_call: TRBV7-8
d_call: TRBD1
cdr3_aa: CASSSTRSRGSKDTQYF
cdr3_nt: TGTGCCAGCAGCTCAACGAGGTCCAGGGGGAGTAAAGATACGCAGTATTTT

j_call: TRBJ2-4
clone_size: few
v_call: TRBV12-3/TRBV12-4
d_call: -
cdr3_aa: CASSLSKGTLAKNIQYF
cdr3_nt: TGTGCCAGCAGTTTGTCGAAGGGGACCCTAGCCAAAAACATTCAGTACTTC

j_call: TRBJ2-2
clone_size: few
v_call: TRBV9
d_call: TRBD2
cdr3_aa: CASSVDPRGGDTGELFF
cdr3_nt: TGTGCCAGCAGCGTAGATCCCCGCGGGGGTGACACCGGGGAGCTGTTTTTT

j_call: TRBJ2-7
clone_size: many
v_call: TRBV3-1
d_call: -
cdr3_aa: CASSPGRLRPYEQYF
cdr3_nt: TGTGCCAGCAGCCCCGGACGACTACGACCCTACGAGCAGTACTTC

j_call: TRBJ2-2
clone_size: many
v_call: TRBV20-1
d_call: TRBD2
cdr3_aa: CSARTFSGRENTGELFF
cdr3_nt: TGCAGTGCTAGAACTTTTAGCGGGAGAGAGAACACCGGGGAGCTGTTTTTT

j_call: TRBJ2-7
clone_size: few
v_call: TRBV27
d_call: -
cdr3_aa: CASSSRRAEQYF
cdr3_nt: TGTGCCAGCAGCTCGCGACGGGCCGAGCAGTACTTC

j_call: TRBJ2-1
clone_size: -
v_call: TRBV7-9
d_call: -
cdr3_aa: CASSLIGYNEQFF
cdr3_nt: TGTGCCAGCAGCTTAATCGGCTACAATGAGCAGTTCTTC

j_call: TRBJ2-7
clone_size: -
v_call: TRBV30
d_call: TRBD1
cdr3_aa: CAWISTGGHEQYF
cdr3_nt: TGTGCCTGGATCTCGACAGGGGGACACGAGCAGTACTTC

j_call: TRBJ2-7
clone_size: few
v_call: TRBV12-3/TRBV12-4
d_call: TRBD2
cdr3_aa: CASSTRTRGPPEQYF
cdr3_nt: TGTGCCAGCAGTACTCGGACTAGGGGACCTCCCGAGCAGTACTTC

j_call: TRBJ2-7
clone_size: -
v_call: TRBV30
d_call: TRBD1
cdr3_aa: CAWARDRAHEQYF
cdr3_nt: TGTGCCTGGGCCCGGGACAGGGCGCACGAGCAGTACTTC

j_call: TRBJ1-1
clone_size: few
v_call: TRBV21-1
d_call: -
cdr3_aa: CASSYAQDMNTEAFF
cdr3_nt: TGTGCCAGCAGCTATGCCCAGGACATGAACACTGAAGCTTTCTTT